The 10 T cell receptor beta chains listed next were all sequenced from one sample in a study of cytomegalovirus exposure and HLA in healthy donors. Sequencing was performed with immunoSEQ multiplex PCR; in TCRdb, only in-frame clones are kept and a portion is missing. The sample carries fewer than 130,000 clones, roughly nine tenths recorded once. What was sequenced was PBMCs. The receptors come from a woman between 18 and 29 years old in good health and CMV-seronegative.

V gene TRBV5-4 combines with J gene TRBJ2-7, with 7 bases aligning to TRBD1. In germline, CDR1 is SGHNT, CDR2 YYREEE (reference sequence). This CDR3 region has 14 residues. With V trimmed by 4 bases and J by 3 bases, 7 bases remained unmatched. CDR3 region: CASSRRGLGYEQYF. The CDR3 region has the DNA TGTGCCAGCAGCCGTAGGGGGCTCGGCTACGAGCAGTACTTC.

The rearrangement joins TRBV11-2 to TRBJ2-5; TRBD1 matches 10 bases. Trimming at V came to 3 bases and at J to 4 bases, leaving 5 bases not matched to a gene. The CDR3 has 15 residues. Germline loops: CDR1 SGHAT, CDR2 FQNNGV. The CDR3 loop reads CASSFGDRGGETQYF. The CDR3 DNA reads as TGTGCCAGCAGCTTCGGGGACAGGGGTGGAGAGACCCAGTACTTC. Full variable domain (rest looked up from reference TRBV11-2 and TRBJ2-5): EAGVAQSPRYKIIEKRQSVAFWCNPISGHATLYWYQQILGQGPKLLIQFQNNGVVDDSQLPKDRFSAERLKGVDSTLKIQPAKLEDSAVYLCASSFGDRGGETQYFGPGTRLLVL.

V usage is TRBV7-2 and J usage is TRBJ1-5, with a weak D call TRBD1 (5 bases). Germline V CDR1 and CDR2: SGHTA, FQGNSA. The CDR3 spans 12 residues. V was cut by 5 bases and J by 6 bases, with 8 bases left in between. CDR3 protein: CASSEDSQPQHF. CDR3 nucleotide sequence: TGTGCCAGCAGCGAAGACAGTCAGCCCCAGCATTTT. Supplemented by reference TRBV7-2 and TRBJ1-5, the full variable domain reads GAGVSQSPSNKVTEKGKDVELRCDPISGHTALYWYRQSLGQGLEFLIYFQGNSAPDKSGLPSDRFSAERTGGSVSTLTIQRTQQEDSAVYLCASSEDSQPQHFGDGTRLSIL.

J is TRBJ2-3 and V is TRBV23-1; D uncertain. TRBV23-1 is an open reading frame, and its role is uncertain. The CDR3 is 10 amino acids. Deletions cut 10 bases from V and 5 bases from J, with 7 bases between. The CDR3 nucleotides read TGCGCCACTTCGGGAGATACGCAGTATTTT. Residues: CATSGDTQYF.

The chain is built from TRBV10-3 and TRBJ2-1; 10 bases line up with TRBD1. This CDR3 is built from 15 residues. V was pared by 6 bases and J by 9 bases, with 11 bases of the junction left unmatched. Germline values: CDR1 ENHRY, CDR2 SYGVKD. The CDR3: CAIRPGQGSSSEQFF. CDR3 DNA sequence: TGTGCCATCAGGCCGGGACAGGGGAGTTCAAGTGAGCAGTTCTTC.

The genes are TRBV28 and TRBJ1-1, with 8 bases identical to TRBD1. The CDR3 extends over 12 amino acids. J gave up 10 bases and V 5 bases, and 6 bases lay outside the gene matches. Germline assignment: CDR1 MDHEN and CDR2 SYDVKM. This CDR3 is CASSPSDRAAFF. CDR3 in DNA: TGTGCCAGCAGTCCCTCGGACAGGGCAGCTTTCTTT.

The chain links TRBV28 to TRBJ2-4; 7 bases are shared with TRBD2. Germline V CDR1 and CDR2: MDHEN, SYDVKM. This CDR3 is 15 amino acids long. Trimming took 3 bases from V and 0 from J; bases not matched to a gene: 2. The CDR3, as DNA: TGTGCCAGCAGTTTTGTAGCGGGAGCCAAAAACATTCAGTACTTC. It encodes CASSFVAGAKNIQYF.

The CDR3 DNA is TGTGCCAGCAGCTATTACGGGGGGAGCTCCTACAATGAGCAGTTCTTC. Translating gives CASSYYGGSSYNEQFF. The V call is TRBV27, the J call TRBJ2-1, with 7 bases lining up with TRBD2. V was pared by 6 bases and J by 0 bases, with 8 bases of the junction left unmatched. There are 16 residues in the CDR3. In germline, CDR1 is MNHEY, CDR2 SMNVEV (reference sequence).

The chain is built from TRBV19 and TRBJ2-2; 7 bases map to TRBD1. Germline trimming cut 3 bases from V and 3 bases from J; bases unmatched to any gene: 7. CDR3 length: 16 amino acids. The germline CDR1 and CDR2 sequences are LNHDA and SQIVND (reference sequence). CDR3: CASSIPQGVDTGELFF. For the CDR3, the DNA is TGTGCCAGTAGTATCCCGCAGGGGGTGGACACCGGGGAGCTGTTTTTT.

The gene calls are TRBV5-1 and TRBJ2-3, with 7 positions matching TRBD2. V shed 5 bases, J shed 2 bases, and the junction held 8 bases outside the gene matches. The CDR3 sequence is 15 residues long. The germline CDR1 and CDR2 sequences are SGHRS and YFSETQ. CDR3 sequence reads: CASRGLAEYTDTQYF. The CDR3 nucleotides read TGCGCCAGCAGAGGGCTAGCGGAATACACAGATACGCAGTATTTT. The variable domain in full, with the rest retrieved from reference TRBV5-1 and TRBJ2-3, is KAGVTQTPRYLIKTRGQQVTLSCSPISGHRSVSWYQQTPGQGLQFLFEYFSETQRNKGNFPGRFSGRQFSNSRSEMNVSTLELGDSALYLCASRGLAEYTDTQYFGPGTRLTVL.